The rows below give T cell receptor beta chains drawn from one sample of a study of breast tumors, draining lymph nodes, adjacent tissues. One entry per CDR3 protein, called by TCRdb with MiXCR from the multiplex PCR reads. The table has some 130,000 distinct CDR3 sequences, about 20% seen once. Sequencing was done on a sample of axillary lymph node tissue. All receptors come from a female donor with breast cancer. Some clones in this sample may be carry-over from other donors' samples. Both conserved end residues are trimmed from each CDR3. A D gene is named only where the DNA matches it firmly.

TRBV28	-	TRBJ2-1	ASSFRRASKPNNEQF
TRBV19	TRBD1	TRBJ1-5	ASSRTGVQPQH
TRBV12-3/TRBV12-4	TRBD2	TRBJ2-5	ASSLATSGGYVETQY
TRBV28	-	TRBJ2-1	ASSLFEGGNEQF
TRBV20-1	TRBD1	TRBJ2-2	SASRDRGTGELF
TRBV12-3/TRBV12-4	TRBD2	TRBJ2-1	ASSLQLAGTFGSYNEQF
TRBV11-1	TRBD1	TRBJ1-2	ASSPGQGQGYT
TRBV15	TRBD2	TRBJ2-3	ATSRVLGVWRGGSTDTQY
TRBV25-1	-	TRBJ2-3	ASSEASAGADTQY
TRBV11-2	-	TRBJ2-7	ASSSRGPMNEQY
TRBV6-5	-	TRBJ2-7	ASRDLAYEQY
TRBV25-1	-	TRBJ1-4	ASSPAEVSNEKLF
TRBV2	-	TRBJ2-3	ASSVQKADTQY
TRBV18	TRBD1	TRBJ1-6	ASSPGQGNSPLH
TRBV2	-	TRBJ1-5	ASSADTAPSQPQH
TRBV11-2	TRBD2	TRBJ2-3	ASSLGTSGIVADTQY
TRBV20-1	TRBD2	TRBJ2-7	SAQKSASGPYGQY
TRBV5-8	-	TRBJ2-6	ASIKGWANVLT
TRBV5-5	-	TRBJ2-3	ASTLVTDTQY
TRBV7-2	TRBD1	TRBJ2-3	ASSFRDRGTDTQY
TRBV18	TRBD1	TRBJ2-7	ASSSPGQGAEQY
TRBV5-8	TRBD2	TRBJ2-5	ASSLGLEVETQY
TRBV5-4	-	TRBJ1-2	ASSQSRNYGYT
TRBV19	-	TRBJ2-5	ASSRGVGGNFAETQY
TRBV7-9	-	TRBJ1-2	ASSNRDYGYT
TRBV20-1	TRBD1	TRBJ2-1	SAPRQGAHEQF
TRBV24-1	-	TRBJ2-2	ATMDRNTGELF